This TCR beta chain was observed in a study of blood T cell repertoires in COVID-19. Overall study context: The United States, Italy and Spain supplied acute and convalescent COVID-19 samples. From T cells, B-cell-depleted T cells, or PBMCs came the material, which was cDNA or gDNA.

This CDR3 comprises 13 residues. Germline V gene data show CDR1 as SNHLY and CDR2 as FYNNEI. V was clipped by 7 bases and J by 4 bases, with 13 bases between them. Original handling: It was from reference gene primer amplification that nucleated cell counts were estimated. Profiling relied on immunoSEQ multiplex PCR, and the TCRdb table lists in-frame clones only, not all of them. V, J and clone size are those of that table, while D and trimming were read from the DNA. The table shows 150,000 to 200,000 clones, with approximately 86% occurring only once. This chain connects TRBV2 to TRBJ1-2; D is uncertain. Sequenced input: peripheral blood. This TCR was sampled from a woman aged 25 to 39 with active or convalescent COVID-19. This CDR3 is CASIRPDSYGYTF. The CDR3, as DNA: TGTGCCAGCATCCGGCCAGACTCCTATGGCTACACCTTC.